The source of this T cell receptor (beta chain) is a study of blood T cell repertoires in COVID-19. Study-level information: In each case, the material was cDNA or gDNA derived from T cells, B-cell-depleted T cells, or PBMCs.

Source study methods: Estimation of nucleated cell counts relied on the amplification of reference gene primers. Using immunoSEQ multiplex PCR, the repertoire was profiled, and TCRdb retains in-frame clones only, with some absent. Clonal size and the V and J genes are those of that table, whereas D and trimming came from the DNA. Here the sample spans about 130,000 clones, roughly 77% being singletons. Germline CDR1 and CDR2: MNHNY and SVGAGI (reference sequence). J lost 3 bases, V lost 4 bases, and 6 bases had no gene match. The CDR3 loop spans 15 amino acids. The source material was peripheral blood. This sequence originates from a woman in her 70s with COVID-19, enrolled during active disease. The V and J genes are TRBV6-6 and TRBJ2-7, with TRBD2 matching 10 bases. The CDR3 loop is CASSSPGLANYEQYF. The CDR3 nucleotides read TGTGCCAGCAGTTCCCCGGGACTAGCGAACTACGAGCAGTACTTC.